The entry that follows covers one T cell receptor beta chain sequence. This clonotype was detected ten times or more. Its specific antigen is unknown. No base qualities exist here, and no much larger clone lies one base off it. The label giving this sample's time point can be read as: more than 35 days after influenza vaccine administration. Receptors were amplified or captured by RT-PCR. Sequenced on an Illumina HiSeq 2500. TCRdb passed the public sequencing reads through fastp at Q25 and MiXCR, retaining productive beta sequences. Rows with a matching CDR3 protein are joined into one entry that keeps the most common DNA and genes. Counted in this sample were hundreds of thousands of distinct CDR3 sequences; roughly 13% of them appeared once. The top ten constitute around 13% of the sample. The data originate from a study of response to subunit inactivated influenza vaccine (dated by TCRdb to 2016 to 2019). Concerning the study at large: To follow how T cells responded to a trivalent subunit inactivated influenza vaccine, the researchers relied on deep quantitative profiling of the T cell receptor repertoire.

Spanning cysteine to phenylalanine, the CDR3 consists of 13 amino acids. Here the CDR3 DNA is all that survives: 39 bases in frame from base 1. V is clipped by 6 bases and J by 9 bases, and the sequence between their germline boundaries is 12 bases long. Based on the germline V gene, the CDR1 and CDR2 sequences are MDHEN and SYDVKM. Summary of the overall study and its limitations: It was suggested by the authors that each seasonal influenza vaccination may recruit only a limited number of new T cells.

The sample consisted of PBMCs from blood, taken more than 35 days after vaccination. The sequence joins TRBV28 to TRBJ1-6; D gene: possibly TRBD1, on 5 matching bases. The receptor was isolated from a middle-aged man who received an inactivated influenza vaccine. Donor details come from another sample of the same person, matched by shared clones. CDR3 loop: CASRTQGTSPLHF. The nucleotide sequence is given as TGTGCCAGCAGGACCCAGGGTACTTCACCCCTCCACTTT. Reference TRBV28 and TRBJ1-6 proteins supply the regions before and after the CDR3; the full variable domain is: DVKVTQSSRYLVKRTGEKVFLECVQDMDHENMFWYRQDPGLGLRLIYFSYDVKMKEKGDIPEGYSVSREKKERFSLILESASTNQTSMYLCASRTQGTSPLHFGNGTRLTVT.